The 27 T cell receptor beta chains below all came from one sample that was sequenced in a study of blood T cell repertoires in COVID-19. Sequenced by immunoSEQ multiplex PCR; TCRdb stores in-frame clones only, minus some. The top ten hold roughly 4.8% of the sample, which has approximately 57,000 clones, approximately 81% seen once. The sequenced sample consisted of peripheral blood. All receptors derive from a man aged 35-49 years with active COVID-19.

The chain combines TRBV21-1 with TRBJ2-7; the table's D gene call, TRBD2, was not cross checked with the DNA. TRBV21-1 is a known pseudogene. CDR3 length: 16 amino acids. This chain's CDR3 is CASSKPTSGSRNEQYF. CDR3 nucleotides: TGTGCCAGCAGCAAACCCACTAGCGGGAGTCGGAACGAGCAGTACTTC.

This clone has a single count. The chain joins TRBV7-6 to TRBJ2-3, with a tentative D call TRBD1 (6 bases). Germline loops: CDR1 SGHVS, CDR2 FNYEAQ. Trimming took 2 bases from V and 1 from J, leaving 13 bases between them. There are 16 residues in the CDR3. CDR3 sequence: CASSLPEGGGTDTQYF. The DNA for the CDR3 is TGTGCCAGCAGCTTACCGGAAGGGGGAGGCACAGATACGCAGTATTTT.

The chain recombines TRBV5-1 with TRBJ1-3; TRBD1 might be the D (6 bases). The length of the CDR3 is 16 residues. Germline values: CDR1 SGHRS, CDR2 YFSETQ. The ends were cut back, 0 bases at V and 2 bases at J, with 12 bases in the middle. CDR3 DNA: TGCGCCAGCAGCTTGGCCTCACAGGGCACTGGAAACACCATATATTTT. This gives the protein CASSLASQGTGNTIYF.

The chain links TRBV18 to TRBJ1-5; 8 bases agree with TRBD1. CDR1 and CDR2 from the germline V gene are KGHSH and LQKENI. There are 17 residues in the CDR3. The junction had 12 bases not matched to a gene; V was cut back by 5 bases and J by 3 bases. CDR3: CASSSGTDRATNQPQHF. The CDR3 DNA reads as TGTGCCAGCTCATCAGGGACGGACAGGGCCACCAATCAGCCCCAGCATTTT.

The chain combines TRBV28 with TRBJ2-3, with 8 nucleotides matching TRBD2. This CDR3 comprises 14 residues. The germline gives CDR1 MDHEN, CDR2 SYDVKM. V gave up 6 bases and J gave up 4 bases; unmatched junction bases: 6. This CDR3 reads CASSGRVLPDTQYF. The CDR3 DNA is TGTGCCAGCAGCGGGAGGGTACTGCCAGATACGCAGTATTTT. Drawing the rest from reference TRBV28 and TRBJ2-3, the complete variable domain is DVKVTQSSRYLVKRTGEKVFLECVQDMDHENMFWYRQDPGLGLRLIYFSYDVKMKEKGDIPEGYSVSREKKERFSLILESASTNQTSMYLCASSGRVLPDTQYFGPGTRLTVL.

The chain employs TRBV7-9 and TRBJ2-1, with D possibly being TRBD1 (6 bases). Per germline, CDR1 SEHNR and CDR2 FQNEAQ (reference sequence). Trimming took 7 bases from V and 10 from J, leaving 14 bases between them. This CDR3 is 12 amino acids long. In DNA form, the CDR3 reads TGTGCCAGCACCCTAGGGGGACGGGAGCAGTTCTTC. Translation: CASTLGGREQFF. Complete variable domain (other parts from reference TRBV7-9 and TRBJ2-1): DTGVSQNPRHKITKRGQNVTFRCDPISEHNRLYWYRQTLGQGPEFLTYFQNEAQLEKSRLLSDRFSAERPKGSFSTLEIQRTEQGDSAMYLCASTLGGREQFFGPGTRLTVL.

The gene calls are TRBV11-2 and TRBJ1-5; D is unresolved. Germline V CDR1 and CDR2: SGHAT, FQNNGV. CDR3 length: 13 amino acids. V lost 3 bases, J lost 4 bases, and 7 bases lay in between. The CDR3, as DNA: TGTGCCAGCAGCTTCACCCGGAATCAGCCCCAGCATTTT. It codes for CASSFTRNQPQHF.

The V and J genes are TRBV6-5 and TRBJ1-1; a weak D match, TRBD1 (6 bases). Per the germline V gene, CDR1 is MNHEY and CDR2 is SVGAGI. The CDR3 extends over 14 amino acids. The CDR3 DNA is TGTGCAACCCTTGGGGGCACCTTGAACACTGAAGCTTTCTTT. This gives the protein CATLGGTLNTEAFF.

The chain recombines TRBV7-9 with TRBJ1-1, with D maybe TRBD1 (6 bases). V lost 5 bases and J lost 7, with 17 bases in between. Germline-derived CDR1 and CDR2 are SEHNR and FQNEAQ (reference sequence). CDR3 length: 14 residues. The CDR3, as DNA: TGTGCCAGCAGCCCTGCGTTTCAGGGGTTTGAAGCTTTCTTT. It yields the protein CASSPAFQGFEAFF. The complete variable domain, with remaining parts taken from reference TRBV7-9 and TRBJ1-1, reads DTGVSQNPRHKITKRGQNVTFRCDPISEHNRLYWYRQTLGQGPEFLTYFQNEAQLEKSRLLSDRFSAERPKGSFSTLEIQRTEQGDSAMYLCASSPAFQGFEAFFGQGTRLTVV.

The chain combines TRBV5-4 with TRBJ2-3; D is perhaps TRBD1 (6 bases). The germline V and J ends were trimmed by 3 bases and 6 bases, with 20 bases remaining between them. CDR1 and CDR2 from the germline V gene are SGHNT and YYREEE (reference sequence). This CDR3 spans 16 amino acids. The CDR3 sequence is CASSSSTRPTGDTQYF. CDR3 DNA: TGTGCCAGCAGCTCCTCGACGCGCCCAACAGGGGATACGCAGTATTTT.

The chain combines TRBV3-1 (or the pseudogene TRBV3-2) with TRBJ2-5; a possible D gene is TRBD1 (5 bases). Trimming took off 3 bases at V and 0 bases at J, with 11 bases between the two ends. Germline assignment: CDR1 LGHDT and CDR2 YNNKEL (reference sequence). The CDR3 is 15 amino acids. CDR3 protein: CASSQPTAYQETQYF. CDR3 DNA sequence: TGTGCCAGCAGCCAGCCGACAGCGTACCAAGAGACCCAGTACTTC.

This clone was picked up one time. This chain's CDR3 is CASSLVRRTGALNEQFF. CDR3 DNA: TGTGCCAGCAGCTTAGTCCGACGGACAGGGGCGCTCAATGAGCAGTTCTTC. The chain joins TRBV7-2 to TRBJ2-1, with 9 bases identical to TRBD1. J lost 6 bases, V lost 1 base, and 10 bases had no gene match. Germline assignment: CDR1 SGHTA and CDR2 FQGNSA. This CDR3 region has 17 residues.

The V gene is TRBV27, the J gene TRBJ2-7; weak D call: TRBD1 (6 bases). Trimming took 5 bases from V and 2 from J, leaving 10 bases between them. The CDR3 runs to 13 residues. Germline V gene sequence: CDR1 MNHEY, CDR2 SMNVEV (reference sequence). The CDR3 sequence is CASSRGNPYEQYF. CDR3 in DNA: TGTGCCAGCAGTAGGGGGAATCCCTACGAGCAGTACTTC.

The chain carries TRBV4-1 and TRBJ2-3, with D maybe TRBD2 (6 bases). Germline V gene data show CDR1 as MGHRA and CDR2 as YSYEKL. V dropped 4 bases and J dropped 2 bases, with 16 bases sitting between them. The CDR3 spans 16 residues. The CDR3 DNA follows: TGCGCCAGCAGCCTAGAGGGGTGGGGGGACACAGATACGCAGTATTTT. Translating it yields CASSLEGWGDTDTQYF.

The genes are TRBV27 and TRBJ2-3; D might be TRBD2 (5 bases). CDR3 length: 13 amino acids. Germline-derived CDR1 and CDR2 are MNHEY and SMNVEV (reference sequence). The V end lost 9 bases, the J end lost 6 bases, and 16 bases lay between the germline ends. The CDR3 sequence: CASRPPGVDTQYF. The CDR3 coding sequence is TGTGCCAGTAGACCCCCCGGGGTGGATACGCAGTATTTT.

The rearrangement joins TRBV7-2 to TRBJ1-2; 9 nucleotides agree with TRBD1. Looked up from germline, CDR1 is SGHTA and CDR2 is FQGNSA. The CDR3 runs to 16 residues. With V trimmed by 5 bases and J by 5 bases, 12 bases remained unmatched. The CDR3 region is CASSTTGTGSFYGYTF. CDR3 sequence (DNA): TGTGCCAGCAGCACCACCGGGACAGGGAGCTTTTATGGCTACACCTTC.

The chain recombines TRBV18 with TRBJ1-4, with TRBD1 matching 9 bases. This CDR3 is built from 16 residues. Trimming at V came to 4 bases and at J to 7 bases, leaving 10 bases not matched to a gene. Germline V lookup: CDR1 KGHSH, CDR2 LQKENI. The DNA for the CDR3 is TGTGCCAGCTCACAGGAAACAGGGGGCGAGGGTGAAAAACTGTTTTTT. As protein: CASSQETGGEGEKLFF. The full variable domain, with the rest looked up from reference TRBV18 and TRBJ1-4, is NAGVMQNPRHLVRRRGQEARLRCSPMKGHSHVYWYRQLPEEGLKFMVYLQKENIIDESGMPKERFSAEFPKEGPSILRIQQVVRGDSAAYFCASSQETGGEGEKLFFGSGTQLSVL.

This clone was picked up a small number of times. The rearrangement joins TRBV7-2 to TRBJ2-7; D possibly corresponds to TRBD1 (6 bases). Trimming left V 5 bases short and J 5 bases short, with 16 bases between. Germline values: CDR1 SGHTA, CDR2 FQGNSA. The CDR3 has 14 residues. The CDR3 region has the DNA TGTGCCAGCAGCGCCTACAGGGTCGGGAACGAGCAGTACTTC. This codes for CASSAYRVGNEQYF.

This clone was counted once. This may be a read error, as it is one base from a much larger clone. At the DNA level, this CDR3 is encoded by other sequences in the same sample as well. The rearrangement joins TRBV5-6 to TRBJ2-7, with a weak D call TRBD1 (6 bases). V dropped 0 bases and J dropped 5 bases, with 6 bases sitting between them. This CDR3 region has 12 residues. Germline values: CDR1 SGHDT, CDR2 YYEEEE. DNA for the CDR3: TGTGCCAGCAGCTTGGACAGGGACGAGCAGTACTTC. It is translated as CASSLDRDEQYF.

The chain links TRBV5-4 to TRBJ2-3; 7 nucleotides agree with TRBD2. After removal of 3 bases from V and 6 bases from J, the junction contained 13 bases not matched to a gene. The germline CDR1 and CDR2 sequences are SGHNT and YYREEE (reference sequence). The CDR3 consists of 16 residues. CDR3 residues: CASSSWGAGKGDTQYF. The CDR3 DNA is TGTGCCAGCAGCTCCTGGGGAGCGGGAAAAGGTGATACGCAGTATTTT. Variable domain in full (rest from reference TRBV5-4 and TRBJ2-3): ETGVTQSPTHLIKTRGQQVTLRCSSQSGHNTVSWYQQALGQGPQFIFQYYREEENGRGNFPPRFSGLQFPNYSSELNVNALELDDSALYLCASSSWGAGKGDTQYFGPGTRLTVL.

This clone was picked up a small number of times. This chain links TRBV4-1 with TRBJ2-7, with no clear D. V dropped 1 base and J dropped 2 bases, with 12 bases sitting between them. This CDR3 comprises 15 residues. Per the germline V gene, CDR1 is MGHRA and CDR2 is YSYEKL. CDR3 DNA: TGCGCCAGCAGCCAAGGTGTCCAGCGTACCTACGAGCAGTACTTC. It translates to CASSQGVQRTYEQYF.

The chain combines TRBV18 with TRBJ2-1; 9 nucleotides agree with TRBD2. Looked up from germline, CDR1 is KGHSH and CDR2 is LQKENI. After removal of 0 bases from V and 7 bases from J, the junction contained 10 bases not matched to a gene. The CDR3 is 17 residues long. As DNA, the CDR3 is TGTGCCAGCTCACCACCAATCGGCGGGAGGGGCCAGAATGAGCAGTTCTTC. Amino acid sequence: CASSPPIGGRGQNEQFF.

J is TRBJ1-2 and V is TRBV14, with D perhaps matching TRBD1 (6 bases). The CDR3 contains 15 residues. The germline V gene encodes CDR1 SGHDN and CDR2 FVKESK. V shed 4 bases and J shed 7 bases, with 19 bases lying between them. The CDR3 DNA reads as TGTGCCAGCAGCCCTTCTCTACAGGGAGGGGGTGGCTACACCTTC. Its translation: CASSPSLQGGGGYTF.

The genes are TRBV5-1 and TRBJ2-2, with D possibly being TRBD2 (5 bases). CDR1 SGHRS and CDR2 YFSETQ come from the germline V gene. Trimming took 7 bases from V and 3 from J, leaving 22 bases between them. The CDR3 loop spans 17 amino acids. CDR3: CASQLSRASPDTGELFF. The CDR3 DNA sequence: TGCGCCAGCCAATTATCTCGGGCTAGCCCGGACACCGGGGAGCTGTTTTTT. Full variable domain (rest looked up from reference TRBV5-1 and TRBJ2-2): KAGVTQTPRYLIKTRGQQVTLSCSPISGHRSVSWYQQTPGQGLQFLFEYFSETQRNKGNFPGRFSGRQFSNSRSEMNVSTLELGDSALYLCASQLSRASPDTGELFFGEGSRLTVL.

The chain couples TRBV7-9 to TRBJ1-2, with D possibly matching TRBD1 (5 bases). Germline CDR1 reads SEHNR; CDR2 reads FQNEAQ (reference sequence). Trimming took 6 bases from V and 4 from J, leaving 9 bases between them. This CDR3 spans 12 amino acids. In DNA form, the CDR3 reads TGTGCCAGCAGTTTCGACAGCTATGGCTACACCTTC. It specifies CASSFDSYGYTF.

The V call is TRBV5-6, the J call TRBJ1-2, with D hard to call. V gave up 4 bases and J gave up 6 bases, with 10 bases separating them. The CDR3 covers 12 residues. Germline CDR1 is SGHDT and CDR2 is YYEEEE. The CDR3 DNA follows: TGTGCCAGCAGCCCCGGCGAGGATGGCTACACCTTC. This codes for CASSPGEDGYTF.

The chain combines TRBV29-1 with TRBJ1-6; TRBD1 matches at 8 bases. Trimming cost V 6 bases and J 5 bases; bases outside gene matches: 6. CDR3 size: 14 residues. The germline V gene encodes CDR1 SQVTM and CDR2 ANQGSEA. CDR3 residues: CSVGTGGNNSPLHF. In DNA form, the CDR3 reads TGCAGCGTCGGAACAGGGGGGAATAATTCACCCCTCCACTTT.